The next 7 T cell receptor beta chains were all read from a single sample in a study of T cells in Graves' hyperthyroidism and ophthalmopathy. Using RNA transcripts as the source, TCR beta CDR3 regions were amplified. First-round RT-PCR of the TCR CDR3 relied on the HTBI primer set. Each CDR3 protein is one row after TCRdb ran MiXCR on the multiplex PCR reads. Among about 660,000 distinct CDR3 sequences listed, less than 45% were seen once. Source material: peripheral blood or thyroid tissue (not recorded which). The receptors stem from an adult man with Graves' disease, either hyperthyroidism or ophthalmopathy (not recorded which).

There are a few counts of this clonotype. At one end the junction does not follow the germline gene, possibly because of a read error. The chain recombines TRBV5-1 with TRBJ1-2; 7 nucleotides agree with TRBD1. CDR1 is SGHRS, CDR2 YFSETQ, per germline. This CDR3 has 12 amino acids. CDR3 sequence reads: CASSSGGHGYTF. The CDR3, as DNA: TGTGCCAGCAGCTCAGGGGGACATGGCTACACCTTC.

This clonotype has ten or more counts. The chain recombines TRBV6-5 with TRBJ2-7, with TRBD2 matching over 7 bases. The CDR3 is made up of 13 amino acids. The V segment lost 6 bases and the J segment 2 bases; nucleotides outside the gene matches: 4. In germline, CDR1 is MNHEY, CDR2 SVGAGI. CDR3 bases: TGTGCCAGCAGGCCTAGCGGTACCTACGAGCAGTACTTC. Translated, it gives CASRPSGTYEQYF.

This clonotype was detected once. Since a much larger clone is just one base distant, this may be a read error. This rearrangement joins TRBV10-3 to TRBJ1-6; no firm D call. The CDR3 extends over 13 amino acids. Germline loops: CDR1 ENHRY, CDR2 SYGVKD. V gave up 5 bases and J gave up 7 bases, with 9 bases separating them. The CDR3 is CAISYGENSPLHF. In DNA, the CDR3 is TGTGCCATCAGTTACGGGGAGAATTCACCCCTCCACTTT.

This clonotype was seen repeatedly, ten times or more. The rearrangement joins TRBV5-1 to TRBJ2-7; possibly TRBD1 for D (5 bases). With 4 bases removed from V and 2 bases from J, the gap between germline ends came to 7 bases. Germline CDR1 is SGHRS and CDR2 is YFSETQ. The CDR3 has 12 residues. The DNA of the CDR3 is TGCGCCAGCAGCCCGGACACCTACGAGCAGTACTTC. This codes for CASSPDTYEQYF.

Points on this clonotype: Without the conserved terminal phenylalanine or tryptophan, this CDR3 likely stems from a read error. Because the CDR3's place on the DNA is in doubt, the DNA is left out and the CDR3 is given as listed by TCRdb. The chain recombines TRBV7-2 with TRBJ1-4; the DNA was not compared with TRBD1, the D call given in the table. Germline values: CDR1 SGHTA, CDR2 FQGNSA. A total of 10 residues make up the CDR3, ends included. CDR3 sequence: CASSLNQGFD.

There are many counts of this clonotype. V usage is TRBV25-1 and J usage is TRBJ1-6; 9 bases are a match to TRBD1. After removal of 6 bases from V and 6 bases from J, the junction contained 6 bases not matched to a gene. Germline V gene lookup returns CDR1 MGHDK and CDR2 SYGVNS. This CDR3 has 15 amino acids. The CDR3 nucleotides read TGTGCCAGCAGCTTGACAGGGGGAAGTAATTCACCCCTCCACTTT. Its translation: CASSLTGGSNSPLHF.

A few counts support this clonotype. This chain joins TRBV7-6 and TRBJ2-6; D ambiguous. The CDR3 extends over 16 amino acids. Germline CDR1 is SGHVS and CDR2 is FNYEAQ. Trimming left V 6 bases short and J 0 bases short, with 12 bases between. CDR3 coding DNA: TGTGCCAGCAGTTCAGATACAGCCTCTGGGGCCAACGTCCTGACTTTC. This translates into CASSSDTASGANVLTF.